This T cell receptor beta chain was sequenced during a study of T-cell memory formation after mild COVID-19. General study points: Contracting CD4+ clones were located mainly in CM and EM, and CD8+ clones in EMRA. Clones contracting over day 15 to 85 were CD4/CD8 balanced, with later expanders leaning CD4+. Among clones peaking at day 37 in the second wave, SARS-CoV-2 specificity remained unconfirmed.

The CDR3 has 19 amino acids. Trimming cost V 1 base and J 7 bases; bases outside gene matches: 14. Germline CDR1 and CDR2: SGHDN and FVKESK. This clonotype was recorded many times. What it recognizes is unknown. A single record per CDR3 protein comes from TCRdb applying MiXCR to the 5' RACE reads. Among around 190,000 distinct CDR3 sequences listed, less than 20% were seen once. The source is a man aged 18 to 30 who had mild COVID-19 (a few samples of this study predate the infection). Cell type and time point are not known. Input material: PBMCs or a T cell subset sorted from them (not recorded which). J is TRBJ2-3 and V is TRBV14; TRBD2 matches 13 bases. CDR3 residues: CASSQAPRRLAGGRNTQYF. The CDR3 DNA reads TGTGCCAGCAGCCAAGCCCCCCGGAGACTAGCGGGGGGCCGGAATACGCAGTATTTT.